This note documents a single T cell receptor (beta chain) sequence. Antigen specificity is unknown. This sample stems from a study of OX40 agonist ivuxolimab in advanced cancers. The study's findings and limits: Dose levels from 0.1 to 3.0 mg/kg saw CD4+ and CD8+ blood T cells expand clonally by week 6.

Data came from immunoSEQ multiplex PCR; TCRdb stores just in-frame clones and leaves some out. The data contain 14,000 or so clones, about 83% of them singletons. Trimming removed 5 bases from V and 2 bases from J; junction bases left unmatched: 4. Germline-derived CDR1 and CDR2 are SGHAT and FQDESV (reference sequence). This CDR3 has 15 amino acids. Here the sequenced sample was CD4+ or CD8+ T cells sorted from blood, taken in a trial of the OX40 agonist ivuxolimab. The sequence was obtained from an adult with an advanced solid tumor such as melanoma, head and neck, liver or kidney cancer. The chain joins TRBV11-1 to TRBJ2-7; 12 bases map to TRBD2. The CDR3 here is CASSPTSGGTYEQYF. In nucleotides, the CDR3 is TGTGCCAGCAGCCCGACTAGCGGGGGAACCTACGAGCAGTACTTC.